A selection of T cell receptor beta chains follows, all from one sample in a study of chemoradiotherapy in HPV16-positive cancers. Assay: immunoSEQ multiplex PCR; the TCRdb copy retains only in-frame clones and omits some. This sample has 6,000 to 6,500 clones, with over 60% found just once. Material: tumor tissue, obtained from a patient who underwent chemoradiotherapy. The receptor source for this set is a human donor with HPV-associated anogenital cancer. Both conserved end residues are part of each CDR3. Expanded clones get a size class; other rows say once, few or many, or leave the size out.

V: TRBV18; J: TRBJ2-7; length: 12; size: -; CDR3: CASSPGVVEQYF
V: TRBV5-4; J: TRBJ2-1; length: 13; size: -; CDR3: CASPGDANNEQFF
V: TRBV25-1; J: TRBJ1-2; length: 16; size: -; CDR3: CASSEGTGSVNYGYTF
V: TRBV7-3; J: TRBJ1-1; length: 11; size: -; CDR3: CASSAGTVQFF
V: TRBV2; J: TRBJ1-2; length: 15; size: -; CDR3: CASAGGSNWGYGYTF
V: TRBV9; J: TRBJ2-3; length: 18; size: few; CDR3: CASSPPAGGARGTDTQYF
V: TRBV5-1; J: TRBJ2-4; length: 17; size: -; CDR3: CASSFLGLAGAKNIQYF
V: TRBV11-1; J: TRBJ1-1; length: 14; size: large; CDR3: CASSLGQANTEAFF
V: TRBV7-9; J: TRBJ2-3; length: 14; size: -; CDR3: CASSLGWSTDTQYF
V: TRBV4-1; J: TRBJ2-7; length: 14; size: -; CDR3: CASSLDRGPYEQYF
V: TRBV7-9; J: TRBJ2-7; length: 13; size: few; CDR3: CASSPTGDYEQYF
V: TRBV7-7; J: TRBJ2-5; length: 13; size: -; CDR3: CASSLGSRETQYF
V: TRBV9; J: TRBJ2-3; length: 16; size: -; CDR3: CASSVDVGLTSGTQYF
V: TRBV30; J: TRBJ1-1; length: 14; size: -; CDR3: CAWGQGIMNTEAFF
V: TRBV18; J: TRBJ2-3; length: 15; size: -; CDR3: CASSSSGILADTQYF
V: TRBV19; J: TRBJ1-5; length: 13; size: -; CDR3: CASRVRVGQPQHF
V: TRBV9; J: TRBJ2-2; length: 15; size: -; CDR3: CASSPDWKNTGELFF
V: TRBV5-1; J: TRBJ2-1; length: 15; size: -; CDR3: CASTPGLASYNEQFF
V: TRBV5-4; J: TRBJ1-1; length: 14; size: -; CDR3: CASRSGTGVSEAFF
V: TRBV6-1; J: TRBJ2-1; length: 16; size: once; CDR3: CASSGIGVGSYNEQFF
V: TRBV2; J: TRBJ2-7; length: 17; size: -; CDR3: CASSEGPHRADNYEQYF
V: TRBV29-1; J: TRBJ1-1; length: 15; size: -; CDR3: CSVEPRTDMNTEAFF
V: TRBV11-3; J: TRBJ2-3; length: 15; size: -; CDR3: CASSSGSGSTDTQYF
V: TRBV7-8; J: TRBJ2-4; length: 16; size: -; CDR3: CASSPMTGGARIIQYF